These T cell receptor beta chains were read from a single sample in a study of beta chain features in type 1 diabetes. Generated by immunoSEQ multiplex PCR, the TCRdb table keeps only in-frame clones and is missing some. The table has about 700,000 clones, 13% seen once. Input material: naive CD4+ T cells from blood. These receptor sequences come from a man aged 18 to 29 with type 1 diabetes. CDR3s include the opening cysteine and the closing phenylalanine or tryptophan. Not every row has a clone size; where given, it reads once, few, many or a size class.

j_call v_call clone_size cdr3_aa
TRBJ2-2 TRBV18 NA CASDRVAGELFF
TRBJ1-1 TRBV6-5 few CASSYDGNTEAFF
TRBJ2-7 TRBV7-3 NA CARRDSSYEQYF
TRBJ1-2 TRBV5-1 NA CASSLGAGSGYTF
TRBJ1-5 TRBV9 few CASSVDSGANNQPQHF
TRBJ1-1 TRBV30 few CAWSPSWAGRTEAFF
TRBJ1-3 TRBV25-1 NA CASSEWVNSGNTIYF
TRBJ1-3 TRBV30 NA CAWSGAAGNTIYF
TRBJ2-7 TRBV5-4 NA CASSLVDNAYEQYF
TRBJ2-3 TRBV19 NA CASRGTDTQYF
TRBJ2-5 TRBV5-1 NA CASSLYRDSRSETQYF
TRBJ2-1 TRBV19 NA CASSIPLAGKKNEQFF
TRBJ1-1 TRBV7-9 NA CASSLEPFTEAFF
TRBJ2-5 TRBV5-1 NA CASNSGGVQETQYF
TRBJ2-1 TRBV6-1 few CASIGGGLYNEQFF
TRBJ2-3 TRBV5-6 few CASSFVTGGTDTQYF
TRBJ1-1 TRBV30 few CAWRVNTEAFF
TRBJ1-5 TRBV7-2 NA CASSLEGTGGSNQPQHF
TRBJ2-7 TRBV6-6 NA CASSPLQTGTEQYF
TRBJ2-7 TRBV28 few CASSDWGSYEQYF